These 27 T cell receptor beta chains came from one sample sequenced in a study of blood T cell repertoires in COVID-19. The method was immunoSEQ multiplex PCR; TCRdb's version includes in-frame clones alone and lacks a portion of them. The sample lists approximately 250,000 clones, 80% to 90% occurring once. Sequencing was performed on peripheral blood. The receptors stem from a man over 45 with acute or convalescent COVID-19.

The chain carries TRBV9 and TRBJ1-2; TRBD1 is a possible D gene (5 bases). Trimming shortened V by 3 bases and J by 6 bases, and 21 bases separated the two germline ends. The CDR3 loop spans 16 amino acids. Per the germline V gene, CDR1 is SGDLS and CDR2 is YYNGEE. The CDR3 is CASSAHPSRGKDGYTF. For the CDR3, the DNA is TGTGCCAGCAGCGCCCATCCGTCGCGGGGGAAGGATGGCTACACCTTC.

The chain combines TRBV9 with TRBJ2-7; 8 bases map to TRBD1. CDR1 and CDR2 from the germline V gene are SGDLS and YYNGEE. The V and J ends lost 4 bases and 7 bases, in that order; junction bases with no gene match: 10. CDR3 length equals 14 residues. The CDR3 reads CASSPGQGTSEQYF. For the CDR3, the DNA is TGTGCCAGCAGCCCCGGACAGGGAACGAGTGAGCAGTACTTC.

A few counts support this clone. The chain has TRBV5-1 and TRBJ1-2; 10 nucleotides align to TRBD1. Germline trimming cut 3 bases from V and 4 bases from J; bases unmatched to any gene: 3. Per the germline V gene, CDR1 is SGHRS and CDR2 is YFSETQ. This CDR3 region has 14 residues. The CDR3 here is CASSSGQGGYGYTF. CDR3 coding DNA: TGCGCCAGCAGCTCTGGACAGGGGGGCTATGGCTACACCTTC.

This clone was observed a few times. V and J are TRBV28 and TRBJ2-1; D gene unclear. The germline CDR1 and CDR2 sequences are MDHEN and SYDVKM. This CDR3 contains 14 residues. Trimming removed 3 bases from V and 2 bases from J, with 8 bases in between. CDR3 protein: CASSFPLAYNEQFF. The CDR3 DNA reads TGTGCCAGCAGTTTCCCCCTAGCCTACAATGAGCAGTTCTTC.

This clone turned up a few times. The V gene is TRBV9, the J gene TRBJ2-7, with a weak D call TRBD2 (5 bases). Trimming took off 0 bases at V and 6 bases at J, with 13 bases between the two ends. The CDR3 spans 14 residues. From germline, CDR1 is SGDLS and CDR2 YYNGEE. The CDR3 DNA reads TGTGCCAGCAGCGTAGGTGGGAGCAGAGGCGAGCAGTACTTC. Translated: CASSVGGSRGEQYF.

The chain carries TRBV5-8 and TRBJ2-7; 8 bases line up with TRBD2. The junction had 10 bases not matched to a gene; V was cut back by 6 bases and J by 2 bases. In germline, CDR1 is SGHTS, CDR2 YDEGEE. The CDR3 consists of 15 residues. The CDR3 DNA is TGTGCCAGCAACGGGGGTACTAGCGGTACCTACGAGCAGTACTTC. Translated, it gives CASNGGTSGTYEQYF.

The chain is built from TRBV29-1 and TRBJ2-7; D not certain. V lost 6 bases and J lost 4, with 19 bases in between. The germline V gene encodes CDR1 SQVTM and CDR2 ANQGSEA. The CDR3 covers 14 residues. CDR3 in amino acids: CSVALQSHAYEQYF. CDR3 nucleotide sequence: TGCAGCGTCGCTCTCCAAAGCCATGCGTACGAGCAGTACTTC.

The chain couples TRBV2 to TRBJ2-6; possibly TRBD1 for D (5 bases). The CDR3 length is 15 residues. Germline V CDR1 and CDR2: SNHLY, FYNNEI. Trimming cost V 6 bases and J 0 bases, with 9 bases left between them. The CDR3 bases are TGTGCCAGCAGAGCAGACAGCTCTGGGGCCAACGTCCTGACTTTC. Encoded protein: CASRADSSGANVLTF.

This clone was observed a single time. The chain has TRBV19 and TRBJ2-2; 8 bases are a match to TRBD1. CDR1 and CDR2 (germline): LNHDA, SQIVND (reference sequence). Trimming removed 8 bases from V and 2 bases from J; junction bases left unmatched: 13. The CDR3 loop spans 17 amino acids. The DNA of the CDR3 is TGTGCCAGTGGCACTACCCGGGACAGGTCCAACACCGGGGAGCTGTTTTTT. It is translated as CASGTTRDRSNTGELFF.

This clone was seen a single time. The V and J genes are TRBV30 and TRBJ2-3, with 10 bases identical to TRBD2. CDR1 GTSNPN and CDR2 SVGIG come from the germline V gene (reference sequence). The V and J ends lost 3 bases and 9 bases, in that order; junction bases with no gene match: 6. The CDR3 covers 13 residues. The CDR3 loop reads CAWRLAGRVTQYF. The CDR3 nucleotides read TGTGCCTGGAGACTAGCGGGAAGGGTGACGCAGTATTTT.

In this sample, this clone turned up once. V and J are TRBV25-1 and TRBJ1-5; tentatively, D is TRBD1 (6 bases). The germline V gene encodes CDR1 MGHDK and CDR2 SYGVNS. The CDR3 extends over 15 amino acids. The V and J ends lost 1 base and 2 bases respectively, with 9 bases between them. The CDR3 sequence is CASSESGAGNQPQHF. The CDR3 DNA is TGTGCCAGCAGTGAATCAGGGGCAGGCAATCAGCCCCAGCATTTT.

This clone was seen more than once but under ten times. The gene calls are TRBV7-9 and TRBJ1-3, with TRBD1 identical over 11 bases. The germline V gene encodes CDR1 SEHNR and CDR2 FQNEAQ (reference sequence). The CDR3 runs 17 residues. Trimming removed 5 bases from V and 4 bases from J; junction bases left unmatched: 10. The CDR3 nucleotides read TGTGCCAGCAGCAAAATTCCGGGACAGGGGGTCGGAAACACCATATATTTT. Protein product: CASSKIPGQGVGNTIYF.

The rearrangement links TRBV5-5 to TRBJ1-2; 7 bases are a match to TRBD1. This CDR3 is 15 amino acids long. CDR1 is SGHKS and CDR2 is YYEKEE in the germline V gene (reference sequence). V lost 0 bases, J lost 0 bases, and 2 bases stayed unmatched. DNA of the CDR3: TGTGCCAGCAGCTTGGACAGGGGCGCTAACTATGGCTACACCTTC. Translation gives CASSLDRGANYGYTF.

The J gene is TRBJ1-3, the V gene TRBV5-5; no clear D. Trimming left V 0 bases short and J 2 bases short, with 9 bases between. The CDR3 sequence is 15 residues long. Germline V gene data show CDR1 as SGHKS and CDR2 as YYEKEE (reference sequence). CDR3 nucleotide sequence: TGTGCCAGCAGCTTGGCGTCGGGGACTGGAAACACCATATATTTT. It translates to CASSLASGTGNTIYF.

The chain is built from TRBV27 and TRBJ2-5; 9 nucleotides line up with TRBD2. In germline, CDR1 is MNHEY, CDR2 SMNVEV (reference sequence). CDR3 length: 16 residues. V lost 5 bases, J lost 5 bases, and 12 bases stayed unmatched. The CDR3 nucleotides read TGTGCCAGCAGTCCGTTCGGGACTAGCCGTCGGGAGACCCAGTACTTC. This gives the protein CASSPFGTSRRETQYF.

J is TRBJ1-2 and V is TRBV5-6; 7 bases align to TRBD1. Losses at the gene ends were 4 bases for V and 0 bases for J; bases not matched to a gene: 6. The CDR3 is 15 amino acids. Germline assignment: CDR1 SGHDT and CDR2 YYEEEE. The CDR3, as DNA: TGTGCCAGCAGCCGGGGCAGGGGGGCTAACTATGGCTACACCTTC. This sequence encodes CASSRGRGANYGYTF.

The chain combines TRBV18 with TRBJ2-1, with 9 positions matching TRBD2. The V and J ends lost 1 base and 0 bases, in that order; junction bases with no gene match: 4. CDR1 is KGHSH, CDR2 LQKENI, per germline. This CDR3 is built from 17 residues. The CDR3 spells CASSPRTSESSYNEQFF. The CDR3 bases are TGTGCCAGCTCACCACGGACTAGCGAGAGCTCCTACAATGAGCAGTTCTTC.

On this clone: One junction end does not reproduce the germline sequence, and a read error may be involved. V and J are TRBV7-7 and TRBJ2-2, with D perhaps TRBD1 (6 bases). CDR1 is SSHAT, CDR2 FNYEAQ, per germline (reference sequence). The CDR3 has 15 residues. CDR3 nucleotides: TGTGCTAGCAGCACACAGGGTCGCGCGGTCGGGGAGCTGTTTTTT. Amino acid sequence: CASSTQGRAVGELFF.

The CDR3 here is CASSPGTGLFIQYF. Written as DNA, the CDR3 is TGTGCCAGCTCACCGGGGACAGGGTTGTTCATTCAGTACTTC. The chain combines TRBV18 with TRBJ2-4; TRBD1 aligns across 9 bases. CDR3 length: 14 amino acids. CDR1 and CDR2 (germline): KGHSH, LQKENI. The J segment lost 9 bases and the V segment lost 3 bases, leaving 6 bases of the junction unmatched. The complete variable domain, with remaining parts taken from reference TRBV18 and TRBJ2-4, reads NAGVMQNPRHLVRRRGQEARLRCSPMKGHSHVYWYRQLPEEGLKFMVYLQKENIIDESGMPKERFSAEFPKEGPSILRIQQVVRGDSAAYFCASSPGTGLFIQYFGAGTRLSVL.

J is TRBJ2-1 and V is TRBV19, with D unresolved. Germline V gene lookup returns CDR1 LNHDA and CDR2 SQIVND (reference sequence). The CDR3 spans 12 residues. The V end lost 1 base, the J end lost 5 bases, and 3 bases lay between the germline ends. The CDR3 DNA is TGTGCCAGTAGTATAGTTAACAATGAGCAGTTCTTC. Translated: CASSIVNNEQFF.

The rearrangement links TRBV7-9 to TRBJ2-2; perhaps TRBD1 as D (6 bases). CDR1 is SEHNR, CDR2 FQNEAQ, per germline (reference sequence). V lost 5 bases to trimming and J lost 7 bases, with 20 bases between them. This CDR3 spans 16 amino acids. The CDR3 spells CASSPAGVEESGELFF. CDR3 bases: TGTGCCAGCAGCCCAGCAGGGGTGGAGGAGAGCGGGGAGCTGTTTTTT.

The chain employs TRBV7-2 and TRBJ2-4; D is perhaps TRBD1 (6 bases). This CDR3 contains 16 residues. Per germline, CDR1 SGHTA and CDR2 FQGNSA. V was pared by 0 bases and J by 0 bases, with 9 bases between. CDR3 region: CASSLATGLAKNIQYF. The CDR3 DNA sequence: TGTGCCAGCAGCTTAGCGACAGGACTAGCCAAAAACATTCAGTACTTC.

V is TRBV10-1 and J is TRBJ2-7; 9 bases are shared with TRBD1. Germline-derived CDR1 and CDR2 are WNHNN and SYGVQD (reference sequence). This CDR3 contains 14 residues. In nucleotides, the CDR3 is TGCGCTACCGCTGTGGGACAGGGCACCTACGAGCAGTACTTC. It codes for CATAVGQGTYEQYF.

This chain links TRBV30 with TRBJ1-2; maybe TRBD1 (6 bases). Germline CDR1 and CDR2: GTSNPN and SVGIG (reference sequence). Trimming shortened V by 1 base and J by 9 bases, and 18 bases separated the two germline ends. The CDR3 totals 14 residues. The CDR3 spells CAWSATRQASRYTF. CDR3 DNA sequence: TGTGCCTGGAGTGCTACGAGACAGGCTAGTCGCTACACCTTC.

This clone was recorded once. The chain joins TRBV28 to TRBJ1-2; 7 bases are shared with TRBD1. Per the germline V gene, CDR1 is MDHEN and CDR2 is SYDVKM. The CDR3 length is 14 residues. V lost 5 bases and J lost 4; bases outside the gene matches: 7. The CDR3 sequence is CASSTTQGTYGYTF. In DNA form, the CDR3 reads TGTGCCAGCAGTACCACACAGGGGACCTATGGCTACACCTTC.

The CDR3 nucleotides are TGCAGTGCTTTATTAGGGACACCAGCTTTCTTT. Amino acid sequence: CSALLGTPAFF. This rearrangement joins TRBV20-1 to TRBJ1-1, with TRBD1 as a possible D gene (6 bases). Germline V gives CDR1 DFQATT, CDR2 SNEGSKA (reference sequence). The CDR3 is 11 amino acids. Trimming pared 5 bases from V and 10 bases from J, leaving 14 bases between.

The chain links TRBV20-1 to TRBJ2-3; 9 bases agree with TRBD1. The V and J ends lost 3 bases and 4 bases, in that order; junction bases with no gene match: 5. CDR3 length: 14 amino acids. Per the germline V gene, CDR1 is DFQATT and CDR2 is SNEGSKA (reference sequence). The chain's CDR3 is CSASRTGAADTQYF. CDR3 nucleotide sequence: TGCAGTGCTAGTAGGACAGGGGCCGCAGATACGCAGTATTTT.